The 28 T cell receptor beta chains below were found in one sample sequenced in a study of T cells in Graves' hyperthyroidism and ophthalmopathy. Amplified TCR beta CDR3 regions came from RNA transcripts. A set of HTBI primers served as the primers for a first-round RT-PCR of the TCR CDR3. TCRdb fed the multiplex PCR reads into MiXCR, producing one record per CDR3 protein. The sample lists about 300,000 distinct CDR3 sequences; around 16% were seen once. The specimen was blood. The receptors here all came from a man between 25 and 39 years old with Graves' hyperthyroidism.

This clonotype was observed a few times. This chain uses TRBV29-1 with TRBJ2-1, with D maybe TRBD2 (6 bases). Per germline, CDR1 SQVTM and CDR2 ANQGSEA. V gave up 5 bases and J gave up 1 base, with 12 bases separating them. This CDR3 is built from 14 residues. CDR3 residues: CSVPRAGSYNEQFF. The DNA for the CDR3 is TGCAGCGTTCCCCGGGCGGGATCCTACAATGAGCAGTTCTTC.

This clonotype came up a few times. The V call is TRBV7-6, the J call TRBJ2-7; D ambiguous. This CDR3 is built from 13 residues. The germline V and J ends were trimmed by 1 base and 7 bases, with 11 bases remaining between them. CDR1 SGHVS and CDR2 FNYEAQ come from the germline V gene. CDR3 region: CASSLVAEREQYF. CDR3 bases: TGTGCCAGCAGCTTAGTGGCCGAGAGGGAGCAGTACTTC. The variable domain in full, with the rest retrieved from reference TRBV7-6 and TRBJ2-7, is GAGVSQSPRYKVTKRGQDVALRCDPISGHVSLYWYRQALGQGPEFLTYFNYEAQQDKSGLPNDRFSAERPEGSISTLTIQRTEQRDSAMYRCASSLVAEREQYFGPGTRLTVT.

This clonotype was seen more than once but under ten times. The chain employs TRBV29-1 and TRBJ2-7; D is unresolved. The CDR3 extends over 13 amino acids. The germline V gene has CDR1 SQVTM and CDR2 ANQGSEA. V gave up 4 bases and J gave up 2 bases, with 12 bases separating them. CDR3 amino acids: CSVVSSDTYEQYF. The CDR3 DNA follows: TGCAGCGTTGTCAGCAGCGATACCTACGAGCAGTACTTC.

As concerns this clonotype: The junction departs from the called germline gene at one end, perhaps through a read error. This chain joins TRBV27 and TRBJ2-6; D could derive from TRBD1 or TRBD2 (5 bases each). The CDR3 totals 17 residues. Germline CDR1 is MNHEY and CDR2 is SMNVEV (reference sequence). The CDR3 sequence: CASSFRDLSSGADVLTF. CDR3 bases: TGTGCCAGCAGTTTTCGGGACCTAAGCTCTGGGGCCGACGTCCTGACTTTC.

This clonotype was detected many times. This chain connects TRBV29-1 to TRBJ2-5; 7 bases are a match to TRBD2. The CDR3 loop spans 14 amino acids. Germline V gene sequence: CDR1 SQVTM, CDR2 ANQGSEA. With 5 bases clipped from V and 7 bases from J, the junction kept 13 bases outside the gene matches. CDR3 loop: CSVPPAGVTGTQYF. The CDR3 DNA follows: TGCAGCGTTCCCCCTGCGGGAGTGACGGGGACCCAGTACTTC.

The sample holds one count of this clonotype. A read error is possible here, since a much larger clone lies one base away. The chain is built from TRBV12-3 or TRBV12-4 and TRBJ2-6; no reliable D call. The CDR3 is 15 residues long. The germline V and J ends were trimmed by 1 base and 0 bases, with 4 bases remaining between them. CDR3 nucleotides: TGTGCCAGCAGTTTAGGGGCCTCTGGGGCCAACGTCCTGACTTTC. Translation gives CASSLGASGANVLTF.

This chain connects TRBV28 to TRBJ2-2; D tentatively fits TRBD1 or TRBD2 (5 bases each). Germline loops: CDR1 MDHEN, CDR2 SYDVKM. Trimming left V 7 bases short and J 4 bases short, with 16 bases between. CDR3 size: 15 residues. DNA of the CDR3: TGTGCCAGCATTCTAGGAGGTGGGGCCACCGGGGAGCTGTTTTTT. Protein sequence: CASILGGGATGELFF.

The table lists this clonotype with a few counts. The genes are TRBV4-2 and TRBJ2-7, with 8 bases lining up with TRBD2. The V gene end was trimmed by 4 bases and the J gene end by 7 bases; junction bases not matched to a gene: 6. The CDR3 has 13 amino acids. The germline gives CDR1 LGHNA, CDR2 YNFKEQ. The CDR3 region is CASSPSGGGEQYF. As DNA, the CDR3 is TGTGCCAGCAGCCCGTCCGGCGGGGGGGAGCAGTACTTC.

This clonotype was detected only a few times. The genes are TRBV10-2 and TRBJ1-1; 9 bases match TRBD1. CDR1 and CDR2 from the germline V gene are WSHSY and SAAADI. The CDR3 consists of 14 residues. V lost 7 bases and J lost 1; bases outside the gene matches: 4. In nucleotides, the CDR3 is TGCGCCAGCACATCGACAGGGGGGAACACTGAAGCTTTCTTT. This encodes CASTSTGGNTEAFF.

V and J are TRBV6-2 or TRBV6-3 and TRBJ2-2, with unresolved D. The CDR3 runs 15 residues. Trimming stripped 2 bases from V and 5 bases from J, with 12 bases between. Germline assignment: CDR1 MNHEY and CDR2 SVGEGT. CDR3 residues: CASSYGQERTGELFF. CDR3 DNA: TGTGCCAGCAGTTACGGGCAGGAGAGAACCGGGGAGCTGTTTTTT.

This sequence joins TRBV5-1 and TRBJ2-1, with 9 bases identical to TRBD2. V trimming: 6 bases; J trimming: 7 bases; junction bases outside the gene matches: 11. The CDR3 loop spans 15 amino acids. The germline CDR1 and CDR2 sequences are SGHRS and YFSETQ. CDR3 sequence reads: CASTLLSGRGNEQFF. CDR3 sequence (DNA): TGCGCCAGCACCCTCCTTAGCGGGAGAGGAAATGAGCAGTTCTTC. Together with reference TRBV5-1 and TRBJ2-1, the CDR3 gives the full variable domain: KAGVTQTPRYLIKTRGQQVTLSCSPISGHRSVSWYQQTPGQGLQFLFEYFSETQRNKGNFPGRFSGRQFSNSRSEMNVSTLELGDSALYLCASTLLSGRGNEQFFGPGTRLTVL.

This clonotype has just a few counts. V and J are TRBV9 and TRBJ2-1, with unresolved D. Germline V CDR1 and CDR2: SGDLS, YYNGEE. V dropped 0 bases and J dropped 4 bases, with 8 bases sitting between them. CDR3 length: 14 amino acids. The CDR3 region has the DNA TGTGCCAGCAGCGTAGCTCCCCTTTACAATGAGCAGTTCTTC. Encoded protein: CASSVAPLYNEQFF.

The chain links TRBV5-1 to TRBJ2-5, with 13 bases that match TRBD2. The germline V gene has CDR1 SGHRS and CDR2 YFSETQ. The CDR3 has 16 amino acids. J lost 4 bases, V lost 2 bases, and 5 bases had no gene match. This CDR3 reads CASSFGTSGILETQYF. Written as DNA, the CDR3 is TGCGCCAGCAGCTTTGGGACTAGCGGGATTTTAGAGACCCAGTACTTC.

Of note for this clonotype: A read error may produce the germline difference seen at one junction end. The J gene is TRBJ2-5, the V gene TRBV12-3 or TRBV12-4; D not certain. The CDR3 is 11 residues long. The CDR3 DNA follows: TGTGCCAGCAGTTTAGGCGAGACCCGGTACTTC. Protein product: CASSLGETRYF.

CDR3: CSARGSTAGNTIYF. The CDR3 region has the DNA TGCAGTGCTAGAGGGTCGACGGCAGGAAACACCATATATTTT. The chain employs TRBV20-1 and TRBJ1-3; D call uncertain. The CDR3 runs 14 residues. CDR1 DFQATT and CDR2 SNEGSKA come from the germline V gene (reference sequence). V was cut by 1 base and J by 4 bases, with 11 bases left in between.

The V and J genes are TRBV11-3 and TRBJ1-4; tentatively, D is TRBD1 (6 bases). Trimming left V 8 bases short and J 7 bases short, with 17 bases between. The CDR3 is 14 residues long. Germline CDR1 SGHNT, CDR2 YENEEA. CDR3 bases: TGTGCCAGCGGAAAACAGGGACGGGGTGAAAAACTGTTTTTT. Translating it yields CASGKQGRGEKLFF.

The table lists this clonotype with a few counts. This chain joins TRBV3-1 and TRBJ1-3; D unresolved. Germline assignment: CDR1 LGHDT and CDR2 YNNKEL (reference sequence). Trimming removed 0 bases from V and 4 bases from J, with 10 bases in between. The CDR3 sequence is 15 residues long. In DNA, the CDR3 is TGTGCCAGCAGCCAAGATCCAGGTTCGGGAAACACCATATATTTT. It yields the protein CASSQDPGSGNTIYF. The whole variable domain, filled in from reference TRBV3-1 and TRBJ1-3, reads DTAVSQTPKYLVTQMGNDKSIKCEQNLGHDTMYWYKQDSKKFLKIMFSYNNKELIINETVPNRFSPKSPDKAHLNLHINSLELGDSAVYFCASSQDPGSGNTIYFGEGSWLTVV.

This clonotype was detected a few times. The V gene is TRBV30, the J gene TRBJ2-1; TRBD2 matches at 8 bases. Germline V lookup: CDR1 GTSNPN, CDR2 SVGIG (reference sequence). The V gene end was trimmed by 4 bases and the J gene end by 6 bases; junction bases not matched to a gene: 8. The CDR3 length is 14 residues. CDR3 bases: TGTGCCTGGATGGGGGGACTAGAGGCCAATGAGCAGTTCTTC. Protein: CAWMGGLEANEQFF. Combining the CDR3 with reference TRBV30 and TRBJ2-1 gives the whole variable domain SQTIHQWPATLVQPVGSPLSLECTVEGTSNPNLYWYRQAAGRGLQLLFYSVGIGQISSEVPQNLSASRPQDRQFILSSKKLLLSDSGFYLCAWMGGLEANEQFFGPGTRLTVL.

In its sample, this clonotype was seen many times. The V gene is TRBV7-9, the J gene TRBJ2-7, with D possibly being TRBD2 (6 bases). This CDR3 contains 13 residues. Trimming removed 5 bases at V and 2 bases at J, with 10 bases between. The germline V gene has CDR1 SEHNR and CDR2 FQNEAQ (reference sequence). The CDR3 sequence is CASSIGTAYEQYF. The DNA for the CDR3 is TGTGCCAGCAGCATAGGGACTGCCTACGAGCAGTACTTC. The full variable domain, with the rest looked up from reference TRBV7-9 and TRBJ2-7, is DTGVSQNPRHKITKRGQNVTFRCDPISEHNRLYWYRQTLGQGPEFLTYFQNEAQLEKSRLLSDRFSAERPKGSFSTLEIQRTEQGDSAMYLCASSIGTAYEQYFGPGTRLTVT.

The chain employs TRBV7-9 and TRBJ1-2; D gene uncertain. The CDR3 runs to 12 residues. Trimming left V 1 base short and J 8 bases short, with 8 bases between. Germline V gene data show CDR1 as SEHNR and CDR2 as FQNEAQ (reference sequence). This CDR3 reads CASSLEFGGYTF. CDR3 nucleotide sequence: TGTGCCAGCAGCTTAGAGTTTGGAGGCTACACCTTC. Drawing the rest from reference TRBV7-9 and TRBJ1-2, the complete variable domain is DTGVSQNPRHKITKRGQNVTFRCDPISEHNRLYWYRQTLGQGPEFLTYFQNEAQLEKSRLLSDRFSAERPKGSFSTLEIQRTEQGDSAMYLCASSLEFGGYTFGSGTRLTVV.

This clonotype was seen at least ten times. Written as DNA, the CDR3 is TGCGCCAGCGCAACGCCGGGACAGCGTTCCTACGAGCAGTACTTC. Translation: CASATPGQRSYEQYF. This sequence joins TRBV5-1 and TRBJ2-7; 7 positions agree with TRBD1. Per germline, CDR1 SGHRS and CDR2 YFSETQ. V shed 7 bases and J 1 base; nucleotides not matched to a gene: 11. The CDR3 spans 15 residues. Full variable domain (rest looked up from reference TRBV5-1 and TRBJ2-7): KAGVTQTPRYLIKTRGQQVTLSCSPISGHRSVSWYQQTPGQGLQFLFEYFSETQRNKGNFPGRFSGRQFSNSRSEMNVSTLELGDSALYLCASATPGQRSYEQYFGPGTRLTVT.

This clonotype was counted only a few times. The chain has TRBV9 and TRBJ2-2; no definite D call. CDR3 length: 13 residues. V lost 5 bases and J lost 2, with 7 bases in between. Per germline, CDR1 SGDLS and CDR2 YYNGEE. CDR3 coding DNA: TGTGCCAGCAGGCTATTTAACACCGGGGAGCTGTTTTTT. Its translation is CASRLFNTGELFF.

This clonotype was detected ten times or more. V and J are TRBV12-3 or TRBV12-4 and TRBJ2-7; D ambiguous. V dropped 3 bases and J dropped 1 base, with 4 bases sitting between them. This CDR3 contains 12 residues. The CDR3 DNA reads TGTGCCAGCAGTTTTCGATCCTACGAGCAGTACTTC. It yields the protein CASSFRSYEQYF.

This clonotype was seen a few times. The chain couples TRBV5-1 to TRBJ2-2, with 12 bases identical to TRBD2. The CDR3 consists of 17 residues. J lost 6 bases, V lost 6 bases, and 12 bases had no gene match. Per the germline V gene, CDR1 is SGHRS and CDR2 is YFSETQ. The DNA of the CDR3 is TGCGCCAGCACGCCGACTAGCGGGAGTTATTTCGCCGGGGAGCTGTTTTTT. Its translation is CASTPTSGSYFAGELFF. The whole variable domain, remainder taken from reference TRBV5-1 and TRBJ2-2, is KAGVTQTPRYLIKTRGQQVTLSCSPISGHRSVSWYQQTPGQGLQFLFEYFSETQRNKGNFPGRFSGRQFSNSRSEMNVSTLELGDSALYLCASTPTSGSYFAGELFFGEGSRLTVL.

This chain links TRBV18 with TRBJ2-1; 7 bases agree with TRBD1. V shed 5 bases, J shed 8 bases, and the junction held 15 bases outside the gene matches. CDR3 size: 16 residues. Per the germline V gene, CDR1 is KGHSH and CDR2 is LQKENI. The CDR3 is CASSSGLGAQGDEQFF. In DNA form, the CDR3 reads TGTGCCAGCTCATCTGGCTTGGGTGCCCAGGGGGATGAGCAGTTCTTC.

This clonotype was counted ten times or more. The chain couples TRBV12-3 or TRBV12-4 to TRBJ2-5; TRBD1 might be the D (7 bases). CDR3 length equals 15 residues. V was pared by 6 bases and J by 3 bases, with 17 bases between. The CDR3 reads CASSELIRGEETQYF. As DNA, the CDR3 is TGTGCCAGCAGCGAACTCATCAGGGGGGAAGAGACCCAGTACTTC.

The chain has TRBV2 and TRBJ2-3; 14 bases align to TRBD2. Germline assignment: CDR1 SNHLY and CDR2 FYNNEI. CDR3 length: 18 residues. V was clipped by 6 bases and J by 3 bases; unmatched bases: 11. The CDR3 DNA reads TGTGCCAGCAGGGCGACTAGCGGGAGGGCCTTAGCGACAGATACGCAGTATTTT. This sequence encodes CASRATSGRALATDTQYF. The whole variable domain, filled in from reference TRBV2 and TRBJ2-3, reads EPEVTQTPSHQVTQMGQEVILRCVPISNHLYFYWYRQILGQKVEFLVSFYNNEISEKSEIFDDQFSVERPDGSNFTLKIRSTKLEDSAMYFCASRATSGRALATDTQYFGPGTRLTVL.

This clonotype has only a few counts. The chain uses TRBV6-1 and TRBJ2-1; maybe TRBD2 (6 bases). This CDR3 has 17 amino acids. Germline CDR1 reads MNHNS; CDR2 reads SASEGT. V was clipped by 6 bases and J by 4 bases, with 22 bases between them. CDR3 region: CASRGGGGARTYNEQFF. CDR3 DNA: TGTGCCAGCAGGGGAGGAGGAGGGGCGCGGACTTACAATGAGCAGTTCTTC.